The sequence of this TCR beta chain was determined in a study of T cell responses to AZD1222 COVID-19 vaccine. Deletions cut 0 bases from V and 2 bases from J, with 11 bases between. This CDR3 spans 15 amino acids. Looked up from germline, CDR1 is SGHRS and CDR2 is YFSETQ. Here immunoSEQ multiplex PCR was the method, and the copy in TCRdb shows in-frame clones only, minus some. Of some 100,000 clones in the sample, around 90% are singletons; the top ten hold over 15%. Sample: peripheral blood, taken on day 0 of AZD1222 vaccination. The receptor comes from an adult in good health. The genes are TRBV5-1 and TRBJ2-5; TRBD2 might be the D (5 bases). CDR3: CASSLDGIGQETQYF. Here the CDR3 DNA reads TGCGCCAGCAGCTTGGACGGGATTGGGCAAGAGACCCAGTACTTC.